This paragraph reports one T cell receptor beta chain. The sample comes from a study of Graves' ophthalmopathy and Graves' hyperthyroidism. Amplification targeted the TCR beta CDR3 regions, with RNA transcripts as the source material. First-round RT-PCR employed HTBI primers, with a second-round multiplex PCR after it. MiXCR, applied by TCRdb to the multiplex PCR reads, yields one record per CDR3 protein. This table holds about 600,000 distinct CDR3 sequences, 39% found once. Germline V lookup: CDR1 SGHTA, CDR2 FQGTGA. V was clipped by 2 bases and J by 8 bases; unmatched bases: 9. The CDR3 loop spans 16 amino acids.

The source of this sequence is an adult man with Graves' hyperthyroidism. J is TRBJ2-1 and V is TRBV7-3; 10 positions match TRBD2. The sequenced sample was peripheral blood or thyroid tissue (not recorded which). The CDR3 is CASSLLPSGSIDEQFF. CDR3 sequence (DNA): TGTGCCAGCAGCTTACTCCCTAGCGGGAGCATCGATGAGCAGTTCTTC.